These 29 T cell receptor beta chains were sequenced from one sample in a study of blood T cell repertoires in COVID-19. Sequencing was performed with immunoSEQ multiplex PCR; in TCRdb, only in-frame clones are kept and a portion is missing. The top ten clones hold approximately 10% of a sample with about 130,000 clones, around 89% of them seen once. Sequencing input: peripheral blood. These TCRs come from a man between 45 and 60 years old with acute or convalescent COVID-19.

The chain has TRBV10-1 and TRBJ1-2, with D tentatively TRBD1 (6 bases). This CDR3 has 14 residues. Germline values: CDR1 WNHNN, CDR2 SYGVQD (reference sequence). Trimming took 5 bases from V and 4 from J, leaving 14 bases between them. CDR3 sequence: CASSPTGRSYGYTF. In nucleotides, the CDR3 is TGCGCCAGCAGTCCTACAGGGAGATCCTATGGCTACACCTTC.

Written as DNA, the CDR3 is TGTGCCAGCAGTTCACGACTAGCGGGAGGCTACGAGCAGTACTTC. This codes for CASSSRLAGGYEQYF. The genes are TRBV28 and TRBJ2-7; TRBD2 matches at 13 bases. V lost 4 bases to trimming and J lost 3 bases; unmatched junction nucleotides: 3. CDR3 length equals 15 residues. The germline V gene has CDR1 MDHEN and CDR2 SYDVKM.

The rearrangement uses TRBV2 and TRBJ1-1, with D perhaps TRBD1 (5 bases). From germline, CDR1 is SNHLY and CDR2 FYNNEI. V lost 8 bases to trimming and J lost 7 bases, with 20 bases between them. This CDR3 is built from 14 residues. The CDR3 DNA sequence: TGTGCCAGCGGCCCGGCACGGGGGAGGGGTGAAGCTTTCTTT. Translated: CASGPARGRGEAFF.

The chain is built from TRBV19 and TRBJ1-2, with TRBD1 matching 8 bases. V lost 5 bases to trimming and J lost 8 bases; unmatched junction nucleotides: 10. This CDR3 comprises 14 residues. CDR1 LNHDA and CDR2 SQIVND come from the germline V gene (reference sequence). The CDR3 coding sequence is TGTGCCAGTAGTCATACGGGACAGGTAATCGGCTACACCTTC. Its translation is CASSHTGQVIGYTF.

The chain carries TRBV19 and TRBJ1-2; possibly TRBD1 for D (5 bases). Germline CDR1 reads LNHDA; CDR2 reads SQIVND (reference sequence). Trimming removed 6 bases from V and 8 bases from J, with 13 bases in between. The CDR3 has 12 residues. The CDR3 coding sequence is TGTGCCAGTAGGACAGCCGTTCAGGGCTACACCTTC. Its protein is CASRTAVQGYTF.

The rearrangement joins TRBV3-1 (or the pseudogene TRBV3-2) to TRBJ1-5; D remains unclear. V was trimmed by 3 bases and J by 2 bases, leaving 17 bases between them. The germline V gene encodes CDR1 LGHDT and CDR2 YNNKEL (reference sequence). CDR3 length equals 17 residues. CDR3: CASSQRLEGSRNQPQHF. In nucleotides, the CDR3 is TGTGCCAGCAGCCAGCGTCTGGAGGGCTCCCGCAATCAGCCCCAGCATTTT.

DNA of the CDR3: TGTGCCAGCAGTTTTCAGGGGGCTAGGTACGAGCAGTACTTC. Amino acids: CASSFQGARYEQYF. The rearrangement uses TRBV28 and TRBJ2-7; 8 bases line up with TRBD1. CDR3 length: 14 amino acids. V gave up 3 bases and J gave up 4 bases; unmatched junction bases: 5. Germline assignment: CDR1 MDHEN and CDR2 SYDVKM.

V and J are TRBV6-5 and TRBJ1-1; D might be TRBD1 (6 bases). Germline V CDR1 and CDR2: MNHEY, SVGAGI. The CDR3 totals 12 residues. Trimming took off 10 bases at V and 0 bases at J, with 9 bases between the two ends. Here the CDR3 reads CATRQVNTEAFF. The CDR3 bases are TGTGCCACCCGACAGGTGAACACTGAAGCTTTCTTT.

The chain has TRBV6-5 and TRBJ2-7; D is unclear. Germline V gives CDR1 MNHEY, CDR2 SVGAGI. V was pared by 7 bases and J by 0 bases, with 16 bases between. There are 15 residues in the CDR3. CDR3 sequence reads: CASTPRHGVSYEQYF. CDR3 coding DNA: TGTGCCAGCACCCCTCGACACGGCGTCTCCTACGAGCAGTACTTC.

This rearrangement joins TRBV4-1 to TRBJ2-6; 8 bases match TRBD2. From germline, CDR1 is MGHRA and CDR2 YSYEKL. The CDR3 loop spans 16 amino acids. J gave up 2 bases and V 2 bases, and 2 bases lay outside the gene matches. The CDR3 loop is CASSQPGGTGANVLTF. The CDR3 DNA sequence: TGCGCCAGCAGCCAACCGGGGGGGACTGGGGCCAACGTCCTGACTTTC.

This clone occurred a few times. The chain couples TRBV5-6 to TRBJ1-2, with D unclear. Germline V lookup: CDR1 SGHDT, CDR2 YYEEEE. V was shortened by 2 bases and J by 1 base, with 9 bases between the two germline ends. CDR3 size: 14 residues. CDR3 amino acids: CASSLPGGNYGYTF. In DNA form, the CDR3 reads TGTGCCAGCAGCTTACCCGGAGGTAACTATGGCTACACCTTC.

V usage is TRBV7-6 and J usage is TRBJ1-5; weak D call: TRBD1 (5 bases). V lost 4 bases and J lost 9, with 16 bases in between. CDR1 and CDR2 from the germline V gene are SGHVS and FNYEAQ. The CDR3 is 14 residues long. CDR3 sequence: CASSSDNTQGPQHF. As DNA, the CDR3 is TGTGCCAGCAGCTCAGACAATACCCAGGGGCCCCAGCATTTT.

For the CDR3, the DNA is TGTGCCAGCAGCCCCGGGGGACCGAGGGCCCCCTACGAGCAGTACTTC. Residues: CASSPGGPRAPYEQYF. The rearrangement joins TRBV7-2 to TRBJ2-7, with D possibly TRBD2 on 6 matching bases. The V and J ends lost 5 bases and 2 bases respectively, with 19 bases between them. CDR3 length equals 16 residues. The germline gives CDR1 SGHTA, CDR2 FQGNSA.

This chain links TRBV25-1 with TRBJ1-3, with D unclear. This CDR3 is built from 13 residues. Germline lookup yields CDR1 MGHDK and CDR2 SYGVNS. V lost 5 bases to trimming and J lost 3 bases, with 8 bases between them. CDR3 DNA sequence: TGTGCCAGCAGTATTGACATTGGAAACACCATATATTTT. It codes for CASSIDIGNTIYF.

This chain joins TRBV6-5 and TRBJ1-1; D is possibly TRBD1 (5 bases). The CDR3 is 13 residues long. V lost 6 bases and J 10 bases, leaving 18 bases between the germline ends. The germline V gene has CDR1 MNHEY and CDR2 SVGAGI. The DNA for the CDR3 is TGTGCCAGCAGGACCCCGGGGGGAGGAAGAGCTTTCTTT. It is translated as CASRTPGGGRAFF.

The J gene is TRBJ2-7, the V gene TRBV3-1 (or the pseudogene TRBV3-2); 8 bases are shared with TRBD2. The CDR3 length is 16 residues. Germline CDR1 LGHDT, CDR2 YNNKEL (reference sequence). Trimming cost V 0 bases and J 1 base; bases outside gene matches: 5. This CDR3 reads CASSQDQAGASYEQYF. CDR3 coding DNA: TGTGCCAGCAGCCAAGATCAAGCGGGGGCATCCTACGAGCAGTACTTC.

The V call is TRBV19, the J call TRBJ1-2, with unresolved D. CDR3 length: 12 amino acids. Germline V gene sequence: CDR1 LNHDA, CDR2 SQIVND (reference sequence). V was clipped by 1 base and J by 8 bases, with 8 bases between them. The CDR3 DNA is TGTGCCAGTAGTATAGGAGGTTTGGGCTACACCTTC. This sequence encodes CASSIGGLGYTF. The variable domain in full, with the rest retrieved from reference TRBV19 and TRBJ1-2, is DGGITQSPKYLFRKEGQNVTLSCEQNLNHDAMYWYRQDPGQGLRLIYYSQIVNDFQKGDIAEGYSVSREKKESFPLTVTSAQKNPTAFYLCASSIGGLGYTFGSGTRLTVV.

The chain combines TRBV19 with TRBJ1-2; 11 nucleotides align to TRBD1. With V trimmed by 4 bases and J by 8 bases, 12 bases remained unmatched. The CDR3 is made up of 16 amino acids. Germline lookup yields CDR1 LNHDA and CDR2 SQIVND (reference sequence). CDR3 amino acids: CASSRTGGNSDRGYTF. DNA of the CDR3: TGTGCCAGTAGTAGGACAGGGGGCAATTCGGATCGAGGCTACACCTTC.

The chain uses TRBV23-1 and TRBJ1-1; a possible D gene is TRBD1 (6 bases). TRBV23-1 is an ORF, with its function uncertain. This CDR3 has 17 amino acids. V was clipped by 0 bases and J by 1 base, with 15 bases between them. CDR3 bases: TGCGCCAGCAGTCAATCGGGGCAGGGGCCACGGAACACTGAAGCTTTCTTT. Translating gives CASSQSGQGPRNTEAFF.

The chain is built from TRBV6-5 and TRBJ1-2, with D maybe TRBD1 (6 bases). Germline V gene data show CDR1 as MNHEY and CDR2 as SVGAGI. The CDR3 has 15 residues. Trimming took 5 bases from V and 4 from J, leaving 17 bases between them. This chain's CDR3 is CASSPGSKGGYGYTF. As DNA, the CDR3 is TGTGCCAGCAGTCCCGGCTCCAAAGGGGGCTATGGCTACACCTTC.

The chain joins TRBV7-9 to TRBJ1-2; possibly TRBD1 for D (5 bases). This CDR3 contains 15 residues. Germline assignment: CDR1 SEHNR and CDR2 FQNEAQ (reference sequence). Trimming pared 2 bases from V and 7 bases from J, leaving 17 bases between. CDR3 coding DNA: TGTGCCAGCAGCTTAATCGGTTCAGGGCTCCCTGGCTACACCTTC. It specifies CASSLIGSGLPGYTF.

About this clone: The sample holds other DNA sequences that translate to the same CDR3. V is TRBV6-5 and J is TRBJ2-7, with D perhaps TRBD2 (5 bases). CDR1 is MNHEY, CDR2 SVGAGI, per germline. The CDR3 spans 12 residues. V was trimmed by 6 bases and J by 2 bases, leaving 8 bases between them. The CDR3: CASRAGAYEQYF. In DNA form, the CDR3 reads TGTGCCAGCAGGGCGGGTGCCTACGAGCAGTACTTC.

The chain employs TRBV18 and TRBJ1-1, with TRBD1 matching over 8 bases. The trim removed 3 bases at V and 5 bases at J, leaving 2 bases unmatched. The CDR3 sequence is 13 residues long. Germline assignment: CDR1 KGHSH and CDR2 LQKENI. The CDR3 is CASSPDRETEAFF. CDR3 coding DNA: TGTGCCAGCTCACCGGACAGGGAGACTGAAGCTTTCTTT.

V is TRBV10-2 and J is TRBJ1-6; 9 nucleotides agree with TRBD1. From germline, CDR1 is WSHSY and CDR2 SAAADI. Trimming cost V 3 bases and J 7 bases; bases outside gene matches: 10. This CDR3 is 17 amino acids long. CDR3 DNA sequence: TGCGCCAGCAGTGATCCGGGACAGGGTTGGAGAAATTCACCCCTCCACTTT. Translating it yields CASSDPGQGWRNSPLHF.

The J gene is TRBJ2-1, the V gene TRBV5-5; D may be TRBD2 (6 bases). CDR1 is SGHKS and CDR2 is YYEKEE in the germline V gene (reference sequence). The CDR3 runs 17 residues. V lost 1 base and J lost 8, with 22 bases in between. The CDR3 bases are TGTGCCAGCAGCTTGTCCCTCCCGGGACTTCGAATACATGAGCAGTTCTTC. Translating it yields CASSLSLPGLRIHEQFF.

The V and J genes are TRBV5-1 and TRBJ1-1; possible D gene TRBD1, 5 bases. V was pared by 4 bases and J by 1 base, with 14 bases between. Looked up from germline, CDR1 is SGHRS and CDR2 is YFSETQ. This CDR3 is built from 15 residues. CDR3 nucleotide sequence: TGCGCCAGCAGCCGAGGAGCCGACAGGAACACTGAAGCTTTCTTT. This encodes CASSRGADRNTEAFF.

V usage is TRBV4-1 and J usage is TRBJ1-4; 8 positions agree with TRBD1. Germline V gives CDR1 MGHRA, CDR2 YSYEKL. This CDR3 is built from 17 residues. Losses at the gene ends were 5 bases for V and 2 bases for J; bases not matched to a gene: 10. The CDR3 loop reads CASSTGQGGGTNEKLFF. The CDR3, as DNA: TGCGCCAGCAGCACCGGACAGGGAGGTGGGACTAATGAAAAACTGTTTTTT.

CDR3 nucleotides: TGTGCCAGTATGAATGCGGTTACCGCTAGCACAGATACGCAGTATTTT. Protein sequence: CASMNAVTASTDTQYF. This rearrangement joins TRBV19 to TRBJ2-3, with no clear D. CDR3 length: 16 amino acids. Germline assignment: CDR1 LNHDA and CDR2 SQIVND (reference sequence). V gave up 7 bases and J gave up 0 bases, with 17 bases separating them.

CDR3 sequence (DNA): TGTGCCAGCAGGCCGGACAGGCGTCAGTCTAACTATGGCTACACCTTC. Its translation: CASRPDRRQSNYGYTF. V usage is TRBV5-6 and J usage is TRBJ1-2; 7 bases are shared with TRBD1. Germline V gene lookup returns CDR1 SGHDT and CDR2 YYEEEE. With 5 bases clipped from V and 0 bases from J, the junction kept 10 bases outside the gene matches. The CDR3 has 16 residues.